The sequence of this T cell receptor (beta chain) was determined in a study of early T cells in non-severe SARS-CoV-2 infection (dated by TCRdb to the early 2020s). Regarding the complete study: Because TCR sequencing relied on bulk RNA taken from unsorted whole blood, pairing of alpha and beta chains was not possible.

From the cysteine through the phenylalanine, the CDR3 covers 18 amino acids. The only DNA kept is the CDR3, 54 bases in frame from the first base. The method was 5' RACE. Sequencing took place on a NextSeq 500. In the TCR library protocol, unique molecular identifiers were attached to individual cDNA molecules to correct for PCR bias and sequencing error. Sequencing covered both TCR alpha and beta chains, and within each sample the abundances of alpha and beta sequences were tightly co-correlated. The authors' pipeline ran thus. Decombinator V4 was used to annotate the V gene, J gene and CDR3 of the TCR sequences. Expanded TCRs were defined as changing significantly between any two time points under a Poisson model with p below 0.0001. TCR abundances were normalised to the total number of TCRs sequenced per sample and expressed as counts per million. MAIT TCRs were defined by TRAV1-2 paired with TRAJ12, TRAJ20 or TRAJ33, and iNKT TCRs by TRAV10 paired with TRAJ18. A search of VDJdb, accessed on 1 November 2021, was run for TCRs annotated to CMV, EBV and SARS-CoV-2, with TCRs annotated for multiple antigens excluded. The public reads were run again by TCRdb, first through fastp at Q25 and then through MiXCR, and only productive beta chains were kept. For every CDR3 protein sequence, its rows merge into one entry that carries the most common genes and DNA. TCRdb assigned the V and J calls; the authors' analysis was not used. The table for this sample lists 25,000 to 30,000 distinct CDR3 sequences; about 4.5% of them were counted only once. In total, the top ten clones hold about an eighth of the sample.

Set within a cohort of healthcare workers in London, UK, this nested case-control study involved weekly PCR testing of nasopharyngeal swabs along with blood sampling. Healthcare workers were recruited between 23 and 31 March 2020, during the week of the UK lockdown, and were followed weekly for up to about 16 weeks. This clonotype occurred many times. It lacks a known antigen. No quality values exist for individual bases; no much larger clone is one base distant. Broad study findings and their caveats: VDJdb matching was skewed toward anti-spike CD8 responses and likely underestimated virus-specific expansions by missing private and CD4 specificities.

The rearranged segments are TRBV21-1 and TRBJ2-1; TRBD1, the table's D call, lacks a check against the DNA. TRBV21-1 is marked as a pseudogene. The origin of this receptor is an adult who was a healthcare worker with PCR-confirmed SARS-CoV-2 infection or an uninfected control (not recorded which). Input material: whole blood. CDR3 reads: CASSNCLPGQGLYNEQFF. The DNA reads as follows: TGTGCCAGCAGCAACTGTCTACCGGGACAGGGATTATACAATGAGCAGTTCTTC.